This TCR beta chain was sequenced for a study of cytomegalovirus exposure and HLA in healthy donors. Study-level findings and limits: Three CMV-associated chains were confirmed in vitro to be specific for CMV antigens.

This clone has just one count. Its antigen remains unknown. This CDR3 spans 16 amino acids. V was pared by 4 bases and J by 5 bases, with 13 bases of the junction left unmatched. CDR1 and CDR2 from the germline V gene are SGHKS and YYEKEE (reference sequence). The PCR made use of 60 Vbeta and 13 Jbeta primers. Original processing notes: In a later analysis, of some 80 million unique beta chains, 9 million to 11 million appeared in at least two donors. Here immunoSEQ multiplex PCR was the method, and the copy in TCRdb shows in-frame clones only, minus some. V and J calls and clone size are as listed in that table; D and trimming were resolved from the DNA. The sample lists around 150,000 clones, 76% occurring once.

Sequenced sample: PBMCs. This receptor was taken from a man in his forties or fifties in good health and CMV-seronegative. V is TRBV5-5 and J is TRBJ2-5, with 8 bases aligning to TRBD2. The CDR3, as DNA: TGTGCCAGCAGCGAAGACTATGCGGGAGGCAAGGAGACCCAGTACTTC. Protein: CASSEDYAGGKETQYF. The entire variable domain, with the rest obtained from reference TRBV5-5 and TRBJ2-5, is as follows: DAGVTQSPTHLIKTRGQQVTLRCSPISGHKSVSWYQQVLGQGPQFIFQYYEKEERGRGNFPDRFSARQFPNYSSELNVNALLLGDSALYLCASSEDYAGGKETQYFGPGTRLLVL.